One T cell receptor beta chain is described in this entry. Its antigen is unknown. At the DNA level, this CDR3 is encoded by other sequences in the same sample as well. Profiled with immunoSEQ multiplex PCR; TCRdb holds only in-frame clones, not every one. The sample holds around 77,000 clones, around 81% seen once. Per the germline V gene, CDR1 is SNHLY and CDR2 is FYNNEI. The V end lost 3 bases, the J end lost 2 bases, and 8 bases lay between the germline ends. The CDR3 loop spans 14 amino acids. This entry is derived from a study of cytotoxic CD8 clonotypes in ibrutinib-treated CLL. Study context: Partial responders about 25, complete 2; roughly 12 progressed and approximately 15 stayed in remission by median roughly 73 months. The samples contained approximately 280,000 productive templates on average. They also contained an average of approximately 94,000 productive rearrangements.

Overall study findings and caveats: An increase in clonality occurred at ibrutinib response, followed by a return toward baseline at progression.

The specimen comprised PBMCs, sampled at disease progression, from a patient treated with ibrutinib. V is TRBV2 and J is TRBJ1-5, with D unclear. This TCR came from a human donor with chronic lymphocytic leukemia. CDR3 bases: TGTGCCAGCAGTGATGGGAGAGGCAATCAGCCCCAGCATTTT. Amino acids: CASSDGRGNQPQHF.